This T cell receptor (beta chain) was identified during a study of control samples from healthy donors and cancer patients. Measured with immunoSEQ multiplex PCR; TCRdb has only the in-frame clones, and not every one. The data contain around 86,000 clones, 70% to 90% of them singletons. The CDR3 contains 14 residues. Trimming removed 1 base at V and 5 bases at J, with 13 bases between. Germline V gene sequence: CDR1 SGDLS, CDR2 YYNGEE. V usage is TRBV9 and J usage is TRBJ2-7; D ambiguous. The source is a woman aged 55-75 years with head and neck cancer. Sequenced input: PBMCs. The CDR3: CASSVQLNLDEQYF. The CDR3 nucleotides are TGTGCCAGCAGCGTACAGTTGAATTTGGACGAGCAGTACTTC. Complete variable domain (other parts from reference TRBV9 and TRBJ2-7): DSGVTQTPKHLITATGQRVTLRCSPRSGDLSVYWYQQSLDQGLQFLIQYYNGEERAKGNILERFSAQQFPDLHSELNLSSLELGDSALYFCASSVQLNLDEQYFGPGTRLTVT.